This T cell receptor beta chain was identified in a study of OX40 agonist ivuxolimab in advanced cancers. Germline CDR1 and CDR2: SGHNT and YYREEE (reference sequence). CDR3 size: 15 residues. Trimming stripped 1 base from V and 0 bases from J, with 8 bases between. TCRdb's copy holds only in-frame clones and misses some; the assay was immunoSEQ multiplex PCR. This table holds 75,000 to 95,000 clones, around 87% found once. A remark on this clone: The antigen is undetermined.

Findings of the study overall: Low normalized T-cell clonal expansion also characterized some of the nonresponders.

V gene TRBV5-4 combines with J gene TRBJ2-1; D may be TRBD2 (5 bases). The TCR comes from an adult with an advanced solid tumor such as melanoma, head and neck, liver or kidney cancer. The sequenced sample was CD4+ or CD8+ T cells sorted from blood, obtained in a trial of the OX40 agonist ivuxolimab. CDR3 nucleotides: TGTGCCAGCAGCTTGCCGGGGTCCTCCTACAATGAGCAGTTCTTC. It yields the protein CASSLPGSSYNEQFF.